The clone carrying this T cell receptor beta chain occurred many times. The CDR3 length is 12 residues. The germline V and J ends were trimmed by 4 bases and 10 bases, with 12 bases remaining between them. Germline CDR1 reads SGHTS; CDR2 reads YDEGEE. This entry belongs to a study of kidney transplant recipient with SARS-CoV-2 infection. TCRdb redid the calling of the reads with MiXCR, one entry per CDR3 protein. The table has 250,000 or so distinct CDR3 sequences, 29% seen once. Here the sequenced sample was a blood sample, taken at baseline and on day 111 from a kidney transplant recipient. The rearrangement links TRBV5-8 to TRBJ2-1; D is undetermined. This TCR derives from a male patient between 25 and 39 years old who had COVID-19 and was a kidney transplant recipient. Some T cells may arise from the graft donor. CDR3 loop: CASSRKSWEQFF. CDR3 nucleotides: TGTGCCAGCAGCCGAAAATCTTGGGAGCAGTTCTTC.